Below are 24 T cell receptor beta chains sequenced from a single sample in a study of immune heterogeneity within non-small cell lung tumors. A first 10-cycle multiplex round used 32 V-gene and 13 J-gene primers on TCR beta CDR3. MiXCR, applied by TCRdb to the multiplex PCR reads, yields one record per CDR3 protein. Of approximately 4,300 distinct CDR3 sequences in the sample, around 24% were seen once. Bulk tumor genomic DNA was the template, and each sample received around 0.55 ug. Surgical sampling yielded several biopsies per primary tumor (spaced far apart). Newly diagnosed with untreated non-small cell lung cancer, the patients underwent curative surgery. Sequenced: lung tumor tissue. Receptor source: a man aged 45 to 65 with non-small cell lung cancer.

This clonotype was counted at least ten times. The chain is built from TRBV14 and TRBJ2-5, with 7 bases fitting TRBD1. Germline CDR1 SGHDN, CDR2 FVKESK. The CDR3 contains 16 residues. J was trimmed by 0 bases and V by 2 bases; bases with no gene match: 6. CDR3 residues: CASSQFTGVNQETQYF. CDR3 sequence (DNA): TGTGCCAGCAGCCAATTCACAGGGGTCAACCAAGAGACCCAGTACTTC.

This clonotype came up a few times. V gene TRBV4-2 combines with J gene TRBJ1-1; D possibly corresponds to TRBD1 (5 bases). Trimming left V 0 bases short and J 1 base short, with 9 bases between. Germline V gene data show CDR1 as LGHNA and CDR2 as YNFKEQ. The CDR3 runs 15 residues. CDR3 loop: CASSQESGPNTEAFF. In DNA, the CDR3 is TGTGCCAGCAGCCAAGAGTCAGGGCCGAACACTGAAGCTTTCTTT.

This clonotype is classed as large. This chain links TRBV20-1 with TRBJ2-2; 9 bases fit TRBD2. Germline V lookup: CDR1 DFQATT, CDR2 SNEGSKA (reference sequence). The CDR3 is 15 residues long. V was clipped by 7 bases and J by 6 bases; unmatched bases: 12. The CDR3 DNA follows: TGCAGTGTTCCCTCTAGCGGGAATTCGGCCGGGGAGCTGTTTTTT. Its protein product is CSVPSSGNSAGELFF.

Relative to its sample, this clonotype is medium-sized. The chain uses TRBV28 and TRBJ1-5; D gene uncertain. V gave up 8 bases and J gave up 4 bases, with 9 bases separating them. The CDR3 length is 12 residues. Germline assignment: CDR1 MDHEN and CDR2 SYDVKM. This CDR3 reads CASLEFNQPQHF. The CDR3 DNA reads TGTGCCAGCCTTGAATTTAATCAGCCCCAGCATTTT.

By its share, this clonotype is medium-sized. This chain uses TRBV2 with TRBJ2-3; D is possibly TRBD2 (5 bases). This CDR3 is 13 amino acids long. The V gene lost 4 bases and the J gene lost 2 bases, with 7 bases spanning the gap. From germline, CDR1 is SNHLY and CDR2 FYNNEI. CDR3 DNA: TGTGCCAGCAGTGTCGGGAACACAGATACGCAGTATTTT. Protein sequence: CASSVGNTDTQYF.

By frequency in the sample, this clonotype is medium-sized. CDR3 in DNA: TGTGCCAGCCGTGACTCACAACTAGGCGAGCAGTACTTC. Protein: CASRDSQLGEQYF. The chain employs TRBV6-2 or TRBV6-3 and TRBJ2-7; possibly TRBD2 for D (5 bases). Trimming removed 8 bases from V and 6 bases from J, with 17 bases in between. In germline, CDR1 is MNHEY, CDR2 SVGEGT. This CDR3 is built from 13 residues.

By frequency in the sample, this clonotype is medium-sized. The CDR3 DNA is TGCAGTGCTAGCGATAGCGGGATAACAGATACGCAGTATTTT. Encoded protein: CSASDSGITDTQYF. This rearrangement joins TRBV20-1 to TRBJ2-3, with 8 bases fitting TRBD2. V lost 3 bases to trimming and J lost 3 bases; unmatched junction nucleotides: 5. CDR1 is DFQATT, CDR2 SNEGSKA, per germline (reference sequence). The CDR3 is 14 residues long.

There are many counts of this clonotype. The chain carries TRBV29-1 and TRBJ1-2, with 10 bases lining up with TRBD1. Trimming cost V 4 bases and J 8 bases; bases outside gene matches: 13. CDR1 SQVTM and CDR2 ANQGSEA come from the germline V gene. This CDR3 is 15 amino acids long. The CDR3 spells CSVAPGGTGAGGYTF. In nucleotides, the CDR3 is TGCAGCGTTGCTCCAGGGGGGACAGGGGCGGGGGGCTACACCTTC.

By frequency in the sample, this clonotype is medium-sized. J is TRBJ2-2 and V is TRBV9, with D uncertain. V lost 1 base to trimming and J lost 4 bases, with 8 bases between them. CDR1 is SGDLS, CDR2 YYNGEE, per germline. The CDR3 has 14 residues. Written as DNA, the CDR3 is TGTGCCAGCAGCGTAAGTCAGAGCACCGGGGAGCTGTTTTTT. Protein product: CASSVSQSTGELFF.

This clonotype is judged large (0.1 to 1%). The CDR3 here is CASSLWGTGGREQYF. CDR3 sequence (DNA): TGTGCCAGCAGTTTATGGGGGACAGGGGGCCGAGAGCAGTACTTC. The chain is built from TRBV28 and TRBJ2-7, with 12 bases identical to TRBD1. The CDR3 spans 15 residues. J lost 7 bases, V lost 0 bases, and 4 bases had no gene match. The germline gives CDR1 MDHEN, CDR2 SYDVKM.

With respect to this clonotype: The junction shows a germline mismatch at one end, possibly a read error. The chain couples TRBV12-3 or TRBV12-4 to TRBJ1-5; D unclear. This CDR3 comprises 12 residues. The CDR3 sequence: CASSSPYQAQHF. CDR3 sequence (DNA): TGTGCCAGCAGTTCACCTTATCAGGCCCAGCATTTT.

By share, this clonotype ranks as medium-sized. V is TRBV6-1 and J is TRBJ2-5, with 8 bases that match TRBD1. From germline, CDR1 is MNHNS and CDR2 SASEGT. With 3 bases clipped from V and 0 bases from J, the junction kept 3 bases outside the gene matches. The CDR3 spans 15 residues. CDR3 DNA sequence: TGTGCCAGCAGTGAGCTGACAGGGGACCAAGAGACCCAGTACTTC. It encodes CASSELTGDQETQYF.

This clonotype was observed many times. The chain has TRBV20-1 and TRBJ2-3; D is possibly TRBD2 (6 bases). Trimming removed 6 bases at V and 1 base at J, with 14 bases between. The CDR3 has 14 residues. Germline assignment: CDR1 DFQATT and CDR2 SNEGSKA (reference sequence). The CDR3 protein is CSAYNPGGTDTQYF. The CDR3 DNA follows: TGCAGTGCATATAACCCGGGAGGCACAGATACGCAGTATTTT.

This clonotype is medium-sized. The chain uses TRBV25-1 and TRBJ1-6; D gene unclear. This CDR3 contains 12 residues. V was trimmed by 1 base and J by 8 bases, leaving 3 bases between them. Germline CDR1 is MGHDK and CDR2 is SYGVNS. In DNA, the CDR3 is TGTGCCAGCAGTGAATCCCATTCACCCCTCCACTTT. It translates to CASSESHSPLHF.

Points on this clonotype: The junction departs from the called germline gene at one end, perhaps through a read error. The chain combines TRBV10-2 with TRBJ2-3; D is possibly TRBD1 (6 bases). The CDR3 is 16 residues long. CDR1 and CDR2 from the germline V gene are WSHSY and SAAADI. The CDR3 nucleotides read TGCGCCAGCAGTTTCTCAGGGGCTCCAGGCACAGATACGAAGTATTTT. It is translated as CASSFSGAPGTDTKYF.

This clonotype was found once. V usage is TRBV14 and J usage is TRBJ2-5; 7 bases align to TRBD1. V shed 6 bases, J shed 9 bases, and the junction held 7 bases outside the gene matches. The germline V gene has CDR1 SGHDN and CDR2 FVKESK. The CDR3 is 12 amino acids. The DNA for the CDR3 is TGTGCCAGCAGGAGGGGGCTGGGGCCCCAGTACTTC. It specifies CASRRGLGPQYF. Filled out from reference TRBV14 and TRBJ2-5, the complete variable domain reads EAGVTQFPSHSVIEKGQTVTLRCDPISGHDNLYWYRRVMGKEIKFLLHFVKESKQDESGMPNNRFLAERTGGTYSTLKVQPAELEDSGVYFCASRRGLGPQYFGPGTRLLVL.

This clonotype ranks as medium-sized. The rearrangement uses TRBV5-1 and TRBJ1-3; D possibly corresponds to TRBD1 (6 bases). The CDR3 has 16 amino acids. In germline, CDR1 is SGHRS, CDR2 YFSETQ. Trimming removed 0 bases at V and 0 bases at J, with 10 bases between. The CDR3 sequence is CASSLEGGSSGNTIYF. CDR3 bases: TGCGCCAGCAGCTTGGAGGGGGGAAGCTCTGGAAACACCATATATTTT.

By share, this clonotype ranks as medium-sized. The V call is TRBV5-5, the J call TRBJ2-7; D gene ambiguous. The CDR3 loop spans 13 amino acids. V dropped 1 base and J dropped 5 bases, with 10 bases sitting between them. CDR1 is SGHKS and CDR2 is YYEKEE in the germline V gene (reference sequence). CDR3 sequence (DNA): TGTGCCAGCAGCTTGCAACAGCCGGACGAGCAGTACTTC. Its translation: CASSLQQPDEQYF.

This chain uses TRBV6-1 with TRBJ2-1; 9 bases agree with TRBD2. Germline CDR1 MNHNS, CDR2 SASEGT. V shed 4 bases and J 4 bases; nucleotides not matched to a gene: 5. The CDR3 covers 15 residues. The CDR3 coding sequence is TGTGCCAGCAGTGTAAGCGGGGGGCAATACAATGAGCAGTTCTTC. Encoded protein: CASSVSGGQYNEQFF.

This clonotype ranks as medium-sized. The chain recombines TRBV20-1 with TRBJ2-7, with a possible D match to TRBD2 (6 bases). Germline CDR1 reads DFQATT; CDR2 reads SNEGSKA (reference sequence). The V and J ends lost 5 bases and 2 bases respectively, with 13 bases between them. The CDR3 consists of 13 residues. CDR3 DNA sequence: TGCAGTGCTGACACCGGGGAGGCCTACGAGCAGTACTTC. Translating it yields CSADTGEAYEQYF.

The gene calls are TRBV6-2 or TRBV6-3 and TRBJ1-2, with 8 bases fitting TRBD1. The CDR3 consists of 16 residues. After removal of 6 bases from V and 3 bases from J, the junction contained 12 bases not matched to a gene. Germline loops: CDR1 MNHEY, CDR2 SVGEGT. The CDR3 bases are TGTGCCAGCAGGACAGTTGGACAGGGCCGAGACTATGGCTACACCTTC. Protein product: CASRTVGQGRDYGYTF.

This clonotype was observed a handful of times. The V and J genes are TRBV11-2 and TRBJ2-5; 12 nucleotides align to TRBD2. In germline, CDR1 is SGHAT, CDR2 FQNNGV. CDR3 length equals 18 residues. V trimming: 5 bases; J trimming: 1 base; junction bases outside the gene matches: 11. The CDR3 loop reads CASSVVTSGGPRQETQYF. The CDR3 DNA sequence: TGTGCCAGCAGCGTCGTGACTAGCGGGGGTCCCCGCCAAGAGACCCAGTACTTC.

The chain recombines TRBV6-5 with TRBJ1-3; no firm D call. Germline CDR1 and CDR2: MNHEY and SVGAGI. This CDR3 comprises 18 residues. Trimming removed 0 bases from V and 1 base from J, with 16 bases in between. The CDR3 sequence: CASSYSGGGVSSGNTIYF. The CDR3 nucleotides read TGTGCCAGCAGTTACTCCGGCGGCGGCGTCTCTTCTGGAAACACCATATATTTT.

This clonotype is classed as medium-sized. This chain uses TRBV30 with TRBJ1-5, with D possibly matching TRBD1 (6 bases). Per germline, CDR1 GTSNPN and CDR2 SVGIG (reference sequence). Trimming cost V 3 bases and J 6 bases, with 18 bases left between them. The CDR3 totals 15 residues. The chain's CDR3 is CAWSEESGTTQPQHF. The CDR3 DNA follows: TGTGCCTGGAGCGAAGAATCCGGGACAACTCAGCCCCAGCATTTT.